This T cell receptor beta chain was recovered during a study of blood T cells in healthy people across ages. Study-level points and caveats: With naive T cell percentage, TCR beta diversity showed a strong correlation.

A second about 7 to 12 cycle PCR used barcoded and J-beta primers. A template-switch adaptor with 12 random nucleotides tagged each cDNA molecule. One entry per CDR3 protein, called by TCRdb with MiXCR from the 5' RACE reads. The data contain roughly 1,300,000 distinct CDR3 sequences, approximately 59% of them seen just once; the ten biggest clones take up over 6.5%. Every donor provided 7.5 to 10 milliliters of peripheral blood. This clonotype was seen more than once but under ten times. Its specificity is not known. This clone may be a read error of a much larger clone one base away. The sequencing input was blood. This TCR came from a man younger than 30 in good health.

For the CDR3, the DNA is TGTGCCATCAGTGAGGTAGCGGAGGGGGACAATGAGCAGTACTTC. Protein product: CAISEVAEGDNEQYF. V usage is TRBV10-3 and J usage is TRBJ2-5; the D gene could be TRBD1 or TRBD2 (6 bases each). Trimming took off 2 bases at V and 11 bases at J, with 21 bases between the two ends. The CDR3 has 15 amino acids. Per germline, CDR1 ENHRY and CDR2 SYGVKD.